The T cell receptor (beta chain) under discussion was sequenced for a study of blood T cell repertoires in COVID-19. In the study overall: Whether acute or convalescent, the COVID-19 samples came from the United States, Italy and Spain.

Per the authors' pipeline: It was from reference gene primer amplification that nucleated cell counts were estimated. Profiling relied on immunoSEQ multiplex PCR, and the TCRdb table lists in-frame clones only, not all of them. Clone size and the V and J calls come from that table; the DNA yielded D and trimming. This sample has around 220,000 clones, with approximately 85% found just once. CDR3 length: 13 residues. Per the germline V gene, CDR1 is SGDLS and CDR2 is YYNGEE. Trimming at V came to 3 bases and at J to 15 bases, leaving 11 bases not matched to a gene. The receptor was isolated from an elderly woman with COVID-19, enrolled during active disease. V and J are TRBV9 and TRBJ1-4, with 7 bases aligning to TRBD1. The sample comprised peripheral blood. DNA for the CDR3: TGTGCCAGCAGCGCCGGACAGGCGCGGAAGATGTTTTTT. This translates into CASSAGQARKMFF.